The present T cell receptor beta chain was sequenced within a study of PD-1 blockade in classical Hodgkin lymphoma. Assay used: immunoSEQ multiplex PCR; TCRdb lists only in-frame clones, some missing. The sample lists tens of thousands of clones, 90% occurring once. Noted time point: cycle 4 day 1 (C4D1), after around six weeks of nivolumab. Exposure to brentuximab vedotin varied, and each patient had relapsed following autologous stem cell transplantation. A remark on this clone: No antigen is known for it.

Study conclusions and caveats: Partial responders and progressors had significantly lower baseline TCR diversity.

V lost 0 bases, J lost 5 bases, and 4 bases stayed unmatched. Germline V gives CDR1 MNHEY, CDR2 SVGAGI. There are 16 residues in the CDR3. The clonotype was recovered from a human donor with classical Hodgkin lymphoma. The V and J genes are TRBV6-5 and TRBJ2-1; TRBD2 aligns across 10 bases. The sequences come from peripheral blood mononuclear cells (PBMCs), collected before the fourth cycle of nivolumab. CDR3 sequence (DNA): TGTGCCAGCAGTTACTCCCCGGGACTAGCGAACAATGAGCAGTTCTTC. Its translation is CASSYSPGLANNEQFF.